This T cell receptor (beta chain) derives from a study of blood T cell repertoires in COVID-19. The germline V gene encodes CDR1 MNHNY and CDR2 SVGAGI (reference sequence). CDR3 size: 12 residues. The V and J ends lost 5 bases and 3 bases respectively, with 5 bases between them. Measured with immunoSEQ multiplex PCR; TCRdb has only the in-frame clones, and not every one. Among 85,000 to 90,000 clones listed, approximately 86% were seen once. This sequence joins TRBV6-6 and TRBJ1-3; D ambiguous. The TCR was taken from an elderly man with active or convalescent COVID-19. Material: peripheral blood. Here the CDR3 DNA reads TGTGCCAGCAGTGGCAGTGGAAACACCATATATTTT. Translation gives CASSGSGNTIYF.